This T cell receptor (beta chain) comes out of a study of molecular identifiers for immune sequencing clone quantification. Study overall: Four of five splits of RNA from about 20,000 or 100,000 naive CD8 cells were sequenced in replicates.

This clonotype was found a few times. Libraries from naive CD8 cells were generated from 20,000 to 1,000,000 sorted cells (with 10%, 30% or 50% RNA). CD8+CD4-CCR7+CD45RA+ cells were sorted as naive CD8 T cells. Previously published methods and listed TCR primers were used for the bulk TCR libraries. TCRdb analysed the PCR reads with MiXCR anew, one entry per CDR3 protein. The table lists 88,000 or so distinct CDR3 sequences, around a fifth of them singletons. Germline CDR1 is MNHEY and CDR2 is SMNVEV (reference sequence). After removal of 5 bases from V and 1 base from J, the junction contained 5 bases not matched to a gene. The CDR3 extends over 14 amino acids.

The receptor comes from a human donor in good health. Some libraries in this study had Jurkat cell RNA spiked in. Sequenced input: naive CD8+ T cells from blood, with Jurkat cell RNA spiked in. Sample subset: FACS-sorted CD8+CD4-CCR7+CD45RA+ naive T cells. The chain combines TRBV27 with TRBJ2-7, with TRBD1 matching 7 bases. DNA of the CDR3: TGTGCCAGCAGTCTAGGACAGGCTTCCTACGAGCAGTACTTC. Encoded protein: CASSLGQASYEQYF.